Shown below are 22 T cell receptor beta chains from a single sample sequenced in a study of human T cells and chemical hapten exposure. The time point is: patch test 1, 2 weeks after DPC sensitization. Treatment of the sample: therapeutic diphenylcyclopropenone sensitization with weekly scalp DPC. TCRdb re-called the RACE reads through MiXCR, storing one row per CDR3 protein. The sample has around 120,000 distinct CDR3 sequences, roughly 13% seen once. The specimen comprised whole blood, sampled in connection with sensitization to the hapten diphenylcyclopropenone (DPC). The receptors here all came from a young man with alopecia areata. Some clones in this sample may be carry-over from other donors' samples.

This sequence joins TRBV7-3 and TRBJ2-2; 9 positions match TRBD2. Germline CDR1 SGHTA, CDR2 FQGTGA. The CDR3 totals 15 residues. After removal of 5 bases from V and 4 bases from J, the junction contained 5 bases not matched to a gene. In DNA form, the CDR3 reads TGTGCCAGCAGCCAAAATAGCGGGGGCACCGGGGAGCTGTTTTTT. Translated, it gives CASSQNSGGTGELFF.

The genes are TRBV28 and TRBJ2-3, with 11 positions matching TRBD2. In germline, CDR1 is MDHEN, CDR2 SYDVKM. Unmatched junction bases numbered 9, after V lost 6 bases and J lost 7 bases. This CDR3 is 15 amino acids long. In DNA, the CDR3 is TGTGCCAGCAGCCTGACTAGCGGGGCGAGTCATACGCAGTATTTT. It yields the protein CASSLTSGASHTQYF.

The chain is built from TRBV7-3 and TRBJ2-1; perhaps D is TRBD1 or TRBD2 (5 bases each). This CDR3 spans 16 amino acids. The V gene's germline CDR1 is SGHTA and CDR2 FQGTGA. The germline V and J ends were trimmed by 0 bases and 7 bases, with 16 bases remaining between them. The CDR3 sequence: CASSLTAGTIKNEQFF. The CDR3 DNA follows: TGTGCCAGCAGCTTAACAGCCGGGACGATAAAAAATGAGCAGTTCTTC. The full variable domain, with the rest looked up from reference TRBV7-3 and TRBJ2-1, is GAGVSQTPSNKVTEKGKYVELRCDPISGHTALYWYRQSLGQGPEFLIYFQGTGAADDSGLPNDRFFAVRPEGSVSTLKIQRTERGDSAVYLCASSLTAGTIKNEQFFGPGTRLTVL.

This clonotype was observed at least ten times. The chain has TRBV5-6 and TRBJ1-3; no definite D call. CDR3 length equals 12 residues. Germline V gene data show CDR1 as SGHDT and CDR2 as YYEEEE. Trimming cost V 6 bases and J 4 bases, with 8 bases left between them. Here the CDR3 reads CASKLRGNTIYF. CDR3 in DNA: TGTGCCAGCAAGCTCCGAGGAAACACCATATATTTT.

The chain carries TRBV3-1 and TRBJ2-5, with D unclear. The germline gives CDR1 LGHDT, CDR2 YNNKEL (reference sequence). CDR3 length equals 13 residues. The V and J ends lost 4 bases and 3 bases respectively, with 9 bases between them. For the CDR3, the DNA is TGTGCCAGCAGCCCCCCGCTGGAAGAGACCCAGTACTTC. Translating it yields CASSPPLEETQYF.

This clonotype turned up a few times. CDR3 amino acids: CASRPELTGGKAGELFF. The CDR3 DNA reads as TGTGCCAGCAGACCCGAGTTAACAGGGGGTAAGGCCGGGGAGCTGTTTTTT. V is TRBV27 and J is TRBJ2-2, with 8 positions matching TRBD1. There are 17 residues in the CDR3. The germline CDR1 and CDR2 sequences are MNHEY and SMNVEV (reference sequence). V was pared by 6 bases and J by 6 bases, with 15 bases of the junction left unmatched.

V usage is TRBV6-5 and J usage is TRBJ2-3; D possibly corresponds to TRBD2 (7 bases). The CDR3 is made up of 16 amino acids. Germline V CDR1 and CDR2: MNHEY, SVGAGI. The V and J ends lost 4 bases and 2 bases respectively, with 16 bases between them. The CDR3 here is CASSLSGGLYTDTQYF. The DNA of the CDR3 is TGTGCCAGCAGTTTGTCGGGGGGCCTCTACACAGATACGCAGTATTTT.

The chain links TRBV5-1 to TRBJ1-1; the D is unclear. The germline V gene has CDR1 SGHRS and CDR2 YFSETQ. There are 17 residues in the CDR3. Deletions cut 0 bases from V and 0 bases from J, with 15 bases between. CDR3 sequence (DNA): TGCGCCAGCAGCTTGGCCACTTCTCTCGGGATGAACACTGAAGCTTTCTTT. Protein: CASSLATSLGMNTEAFF.

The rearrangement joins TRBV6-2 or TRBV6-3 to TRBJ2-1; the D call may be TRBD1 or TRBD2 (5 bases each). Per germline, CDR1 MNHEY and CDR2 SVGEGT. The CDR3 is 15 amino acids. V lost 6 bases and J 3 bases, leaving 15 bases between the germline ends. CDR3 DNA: TGTGCCAGCAGCCTACTCGGGGCAGTCTACAATGAGCAGTTCTTC. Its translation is CASSLLGAVYNEQFF.

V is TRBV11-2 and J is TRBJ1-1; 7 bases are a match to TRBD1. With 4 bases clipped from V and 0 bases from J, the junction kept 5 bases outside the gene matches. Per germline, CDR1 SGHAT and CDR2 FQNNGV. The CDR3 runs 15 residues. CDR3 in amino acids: CASSSWDRMNTEAFF. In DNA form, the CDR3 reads TGTGCCAGCAGCTCCTGGGACAGAATGAACACTGAAGCTTTCTTT.

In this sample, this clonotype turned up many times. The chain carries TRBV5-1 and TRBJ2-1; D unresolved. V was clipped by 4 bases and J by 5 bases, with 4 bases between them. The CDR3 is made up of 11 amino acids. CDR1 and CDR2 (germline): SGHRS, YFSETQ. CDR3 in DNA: TGCGCCAGCAGCCGAGACAATGAGCAGTTCTTC. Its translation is CASSRDNEQFF.

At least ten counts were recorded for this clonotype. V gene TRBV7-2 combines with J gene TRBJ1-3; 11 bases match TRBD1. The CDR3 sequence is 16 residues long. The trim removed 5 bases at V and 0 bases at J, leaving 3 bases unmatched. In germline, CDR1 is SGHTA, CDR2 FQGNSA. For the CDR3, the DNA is TGTGCCAGCAGCGGGACAGGGGGAATCTCTGGAAACACCATATATTTT. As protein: CASSGTGGISGNTIYF.

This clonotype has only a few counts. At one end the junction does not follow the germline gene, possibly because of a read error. The CDR3 loop is CSAGEAGGIYEQYF. CDR3 nucleotides: TGCAGTGCTGGAGAGGCAGGGGGGATCTACGAGCAGTACTTC. This chain links TRBV20-1 with TRBJ2-7, with a possible D match to TRBD1 (7 bases). Germline values: CDR1 DFQATT, CDR2 SNEGSKA (reference sequence). The CDR3 consists of 14 residues.

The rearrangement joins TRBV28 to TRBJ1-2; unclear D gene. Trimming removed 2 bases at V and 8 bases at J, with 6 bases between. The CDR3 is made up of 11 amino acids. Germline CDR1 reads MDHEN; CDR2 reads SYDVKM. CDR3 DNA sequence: TGTGCCAGCAGTTTAAGTCAGGGCTACACCTTC. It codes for CASSLSQGYTF.

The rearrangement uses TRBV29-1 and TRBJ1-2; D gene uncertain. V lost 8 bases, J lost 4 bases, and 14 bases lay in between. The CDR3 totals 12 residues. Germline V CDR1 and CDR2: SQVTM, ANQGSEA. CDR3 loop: CSTRGVPYGYTF. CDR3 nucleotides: TGCAGCACTCGCGGGGTGCCCTATGGCTACACCTTC.

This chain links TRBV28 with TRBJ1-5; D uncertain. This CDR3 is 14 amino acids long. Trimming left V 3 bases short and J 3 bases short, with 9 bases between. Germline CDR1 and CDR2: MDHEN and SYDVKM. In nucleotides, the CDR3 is TGTGCCAGCAGTTTGCCAGGCATCAATCAGCCCCAGCATTTT. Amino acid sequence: CASSLPGINQPQHF.

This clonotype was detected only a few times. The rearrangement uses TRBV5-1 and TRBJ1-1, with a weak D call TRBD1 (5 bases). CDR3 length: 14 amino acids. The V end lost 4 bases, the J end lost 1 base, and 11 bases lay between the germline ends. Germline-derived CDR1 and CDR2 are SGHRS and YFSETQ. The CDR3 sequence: CASSPGGENTEAFF. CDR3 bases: TGCGCCAGCAGCCCCGGGGGAGAGAACACTGAAGCTTTCTTT.

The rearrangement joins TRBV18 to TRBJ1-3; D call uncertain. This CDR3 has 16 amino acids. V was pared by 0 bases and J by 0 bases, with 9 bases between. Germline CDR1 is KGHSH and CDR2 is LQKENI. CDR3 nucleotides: TGTGCCAGCTCACCACCCAAGTTCAGCTCTGGAAACACCATATATTTT. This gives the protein CASSPPKFSSGNTIYF.

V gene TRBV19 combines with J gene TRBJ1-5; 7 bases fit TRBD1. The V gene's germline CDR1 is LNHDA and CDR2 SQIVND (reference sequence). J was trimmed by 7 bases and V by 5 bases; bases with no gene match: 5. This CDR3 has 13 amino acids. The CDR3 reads CASSFDRDQPQHF. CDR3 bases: TGTGCCAGTAGTTTCGACAGGGACCAGCCCCAGCATTTT.

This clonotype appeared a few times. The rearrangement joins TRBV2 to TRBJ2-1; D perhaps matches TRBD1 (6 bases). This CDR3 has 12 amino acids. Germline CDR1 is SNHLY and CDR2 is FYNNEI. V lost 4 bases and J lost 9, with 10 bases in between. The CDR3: CASSVGAGEQFF. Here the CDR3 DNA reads TGTGCCAGCAGTGTGGGGGCAGGTGAGCAGTTCTTC.

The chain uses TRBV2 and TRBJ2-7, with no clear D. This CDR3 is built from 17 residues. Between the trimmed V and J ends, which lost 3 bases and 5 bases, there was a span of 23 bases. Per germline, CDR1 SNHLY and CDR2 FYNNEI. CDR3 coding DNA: TGTGCCAGCAGTGACTTCCTGCAGCCGCTTATGGGTCACGAGCAGTACGTC. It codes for CASSDFLQPLMGHEQYV.

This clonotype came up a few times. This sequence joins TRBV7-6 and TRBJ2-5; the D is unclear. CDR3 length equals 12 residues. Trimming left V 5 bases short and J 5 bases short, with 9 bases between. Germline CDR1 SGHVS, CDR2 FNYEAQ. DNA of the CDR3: TGTGCCAGCAGCCACGTATTTGAGACCCAGTACTTC. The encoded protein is CASSHVFETQYF.